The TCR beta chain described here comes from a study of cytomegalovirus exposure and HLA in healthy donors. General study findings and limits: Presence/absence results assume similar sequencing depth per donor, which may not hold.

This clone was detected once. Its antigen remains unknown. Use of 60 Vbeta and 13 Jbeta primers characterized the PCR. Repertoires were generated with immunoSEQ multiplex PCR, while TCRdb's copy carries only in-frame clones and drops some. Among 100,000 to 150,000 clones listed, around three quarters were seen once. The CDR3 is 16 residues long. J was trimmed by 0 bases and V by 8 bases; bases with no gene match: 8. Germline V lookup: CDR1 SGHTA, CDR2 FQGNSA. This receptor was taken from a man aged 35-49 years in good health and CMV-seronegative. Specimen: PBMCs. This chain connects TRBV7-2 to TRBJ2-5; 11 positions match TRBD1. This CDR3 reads CASHWGDRGYQETQYF. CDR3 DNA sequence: TGTGCCAGCCACTGGGGGGACAGGGGGTACCAAGAGACCCAGTACTTC.